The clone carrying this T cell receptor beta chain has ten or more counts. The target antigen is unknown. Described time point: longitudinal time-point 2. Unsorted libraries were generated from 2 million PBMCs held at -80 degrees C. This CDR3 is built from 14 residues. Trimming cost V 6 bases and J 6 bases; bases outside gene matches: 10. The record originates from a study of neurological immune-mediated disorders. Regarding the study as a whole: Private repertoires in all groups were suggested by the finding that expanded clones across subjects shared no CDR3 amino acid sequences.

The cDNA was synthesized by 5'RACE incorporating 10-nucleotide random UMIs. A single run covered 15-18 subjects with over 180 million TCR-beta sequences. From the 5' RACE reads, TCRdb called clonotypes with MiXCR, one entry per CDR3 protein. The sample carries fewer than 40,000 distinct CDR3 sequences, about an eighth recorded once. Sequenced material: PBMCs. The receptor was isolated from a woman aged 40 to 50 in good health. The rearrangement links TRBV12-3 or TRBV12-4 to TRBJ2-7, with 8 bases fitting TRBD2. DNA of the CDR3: TGTGCCAGCAGCCTCCGGGGGGGCCCATCCGAGCAGTACTTC. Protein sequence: CASSLRGGPSEQYF.